A single sample gave rise to the 30 T cell receptor beta chains below, sequenced in a study of cytomegalovirus exposure and HLA in healthy donors. Amplification used 60 Vbeta primers and 13 Jbeta primers. Clones were sequenced by immunoSEQ multiplex PCR, and TCRdb holds only the in-frame ones, with some missing. The repertoire holds 75,000 to 95,000 clones, with 50% to 80% as singletons. The sequencing input was PBMCs. Every receptor here comes from a man between 25 and 39 years old in good health and CMV-seronegative.

The chain couples TRBV5-3 to TRBJ1-2, with 8 bases aligning to TRBD1. TRBV5-3 is an ORF; its function is uncertain. The V and J ends lost 4 bases and 0 bases, in that order; junction bases with no gene match: 11. CDR3 length: 17 residues. CDR3 loop: CARSVSGQDVANYGYTF. The CDR3 DNA sequence: TGTGCCAGAAGCGTATCGGGACAGGATGTCGCTAACTATGGCTACACCTTC.

The chain recombines TRBV6-5 with TRBJ2-2, with D hard to call. The CDR3 spans 14 residues. Trimming removed 3 bases at V and 6 bases at J, with 11 bases between. Germline lookup yields CDR1 MNHEY and CDR2 SVGAGI. The CDR3: CASSYRGLPGELFF. The CDR3 bases are TGTGCCAGCAGTTATCGTGGCTTACCCGGGGAGCTGTTTTTT.

The rearrangement links TRBV2 to TRBJ1-6, with D perhaps matching TRBD1 (6 bases). Looked up from germline, CDR1 is SNHLY and CDR2 is FYNNEI. Between the trimmed V and J ends, which lost 3 bases and 5 bases, there was a span of 8 bases. The CDR3 is 14 residues long. The CDR3 spells CASSDTGNNSPLHF. The CDR3 nucleotides read TGTGCCAGCAGTGATACAGGGAATAATTCACCCCTCCACTTT.

This clone has a handful of counts. For the CDR3, the DNA is TGCGCCAGCAGCTCCCCCGGGACTAGCGGGAGGGCGAACACCGGGGAGCTGTTTTTT. It encodes CASSSPGTSGRANTGELFF. This rearrangement joins TRBV5-1 to TRBJ2-2, with 16 bases matching TRBD2. Trimming at V came to 3 bases and at J to 0 bases, leaving 5 bases not matched to a gene. This CDR3 has 19 amino acids. The germline gives CDR1 SGHRS, CDR2 YFSETQ.

This clone was seen a single time. The chain combines TRBV5-4 with TRBJ1-2, with 8 positions matching TRBD1. V dropped 4 bases and J dropped 4; count of bases not matched to a gene: 6. The germline V gene has CDR1 SGHNT and CDR2 YYREEE (reference sequence). CDR3 length: 14 amino acids. DNA of the CDR3: TGTGCCAGCAGCGAGGACAGGGCACTCTATGGCTACACCTTC. Protein product: CASSEDRALYGYTF.

The chain joins TRBV2 to TRBJ2-7; 7 bases align to TRBD2. Per germline, CDR1 SNHLY and CDR2 FYNNEI. V dropped 2 bases and J dropped 5; count of bases not matched to a gene: 9. This CDR3 region has 15 residues. The CDR3 loop is CASSEPVAGEDEQYF. CDR3 nucleotides: TGTGCCAGCAGTGAACCGGTTGCGGGGGAGGACGAGCAGTACTTC.

V gene TRBV30 combines with J gene TRBJ2-7; perhaps TRBD1 as D (5 bases). V was shortened by 4 bases and J by 2 bases, with 9 bases between the two germline ends. Germline loops: CDR1 GTSNPN, CDR2 SVGIG (reference sequence). CDR3 size: 12 residues. CDR3 DNA sequence: TGTGCCTGGACCAAAGGGGCCTACGAGCAGTACTTC. It translates to CAWTKGAYEQYF.

The chain carries TRBV29-1 and TRBJ2-1, with TRBD2 as a possible D gene (5 bases). Germline values: CDR1 SQVTM, CDR2 ANQGSEA. V lost 7 bases, J lost 8 bases, and 9 bases lay in between. The CDR3 is made up of 10 amino acids. CDR3 region: CSALAYEQFF. In nucleotides, the CDR3 is TGCAGCGCTCTAGCTTATGAGCAGTTCTTC.

This clone showed up just a few times. The V and J genes are TRBV28 and TRBJ2-7, with D possibly being TRBD2 (6 bases). Deletions cut 6 bases from V and 6 bases from J, with 21 bases between. The CDR3 totals 15 residues. CDR1 MDHEN and CDR2 SYDVKM come from the germline V gene. In nucleotides, the CDR3 is TGTGCCAGCAGCGGGGCGGGGCAATTGCAGTTCGAGCAGTACTTC. This translates into CASSGAGQLQFEQYF.

In DNA, the CDR3 is TGTGCCAGCAGCCCCACTAGCGGGAACACCGGGGAGCTGTTTTTT. The encoded protein is CASSPTSGNTGELFF. The chain uses TRBV5-4 and TRBJ2-2; 8 nucleotides agree with TRBD2. CDR1 is SGHNT and CDR2 is YYREEE in the germline V gene (reference sequence). The CDR3 extends over 15 amino acids. Trimming cost V 4 bases and J 1 base; bases outside gene matches: 3.

The chain has TRBV27 and TRBJ1-5; D is perhaps TRBD1 (6 bases). The CDR3 contains 14 residues. Deletions cut 2 bases from V and 2 bases from J, with 7 bases between. Germline V lookup: CDR1 MNHEY, CDR2 SMNVEV (reference sequence). Here the CDR3 reads CASSLNRGNQPQHF. As DNA, the CDR3 is TGTGCCAGCAGTTTAAACAGGGGCAATCAGCCCCAGCATTTT.

This clone is a singleton in its sample. The gene calls are TRBV7-3 and TRBJ2-5, with TRBD1 as a possible D gene (6 bases). This CDR3 is built from 17 residues. V lost 0 bases and J lost 2, with 16 bases in between. CDR1 and CDR2 from the germline V gene are SGHTA and FQGTGA. The CDR3 is CASSLTTLRGPQETQYF. CDR3 nucleotides: TGTGCCAGCAGCTTAACGACCCTCAGGGGCCCTCAAGAGACCCAGTACTTC.

The chain links TRBV20-1 to TRBJ2-1; D is uncertain. Germline CDR1 is DFQATT and CDR2 is SNEGSKA (reference sequence). V dropped 0 bases and J dropped 6 bases, with 3 bases sitting between them. The CDR3 extends over 11 amino acids. CDR3 region: CSARDLNEQFF. In nucleotides, the CDR3 is TGCAGTGCTAGAGATCTCAATGAGCAGTTCTTC.

This CDR3 is CASREQDNSGNTIYF. CDR3 bases: TGTGCCAGCCGCGAACAGGACAACTCTGGAAACACCATATATTTT. This sequence joins TRBV19 and TRBJ1-3; D possibly corresponds to TRBD1 (5 bases). V was shortened by 9 bases and J by 0 bases, with 15 bases between the two germline ends. The CDR3 covers 15 residues. Germline-derived CDR1 and CDR2 are LNHDA and SQIVND (reference sequence).

This chain connects TRBV29-1 to TRBJ2-7, with TRBD1 matching 8 bases. V lost 0 bases and J lost 12; bases outside the gene matches: 7. The CDR3 spans 12 residues. From germline, CDR1 is SQVTM and CDR2 ANQGSEA. Here the CDR3 reads CSVEELDRGAYF. DNA of the CDR3: TGCAGCGTTGAAGAATTAGACAGGGGAGCGTACTTC.

This chain joins TRBV7-3 and TRBJ2-1; TRBD2 agrees at 7 bases. This CDR3 is built from 15 residues. V trimming: 1 base; J trimming: 3 bases; junction bases outside the gene matches: 3. Germline V gene lookup returns CDR1 SGHTA and CDR2 FQGTGA. The CDR3 DNA reads TGTGCCAGCAGCTTAAGGGCTAGCGGCTACAATGAGCAGTTCTTC. This gives the protein CASSLRASGYNEQFF.

V usage is TRBV15 and J usage is TRBJ1-5; D is possibly TRBD1 (5 bases). The CDR3 consists of 17 residues. The germline CDR1 and CDR2 sequences are LNHNV and YYDKDF (reference sequence). Trimming removed 0 bases at V and 3 bases at J, with 15 bases between. The DNA for the CDR3 is TGTGCCACCAGCAGAGATCTTGGGGGGTGGAACAATCAGCCCCAGCATTTT. The encoded protein is CATSRDLGGWNNQPQHF.

The V and J genes are TRBV30 and TRBJ2-3, with 7 nucleotides matching TRBD2. Trimming removed 1 base from V and 2 bases from J; junction bases left unmatched: 9. CDR1 is GTSNPN and CDR2 is SVGIG in the germline V gene (reference sequence). The CDR3 sequence is 16 residues long. CDR3 nucleotide sequence: TGTGCCTGGAGTGCAGGACTAGGACAATTCACAGATACGCAGTATTTT. Translation gives CAWSAGLGQFTDTQYF.

The chain couples TRBV6-6 to TRBJ2-7; TRBD2 matches at 14 bases. Trimming took 5 bases from V and 7 from J; bases not matched to a gene: 7. The CDR3 covers 15 residues. CDR1 and CDR2 from the germline V gene are MNHNY and SVGAGI (reference sequence). CDR3 region: CASSGTSGGLGEQYF. In DNA form, the CDR3 reads TGTGCCAGCAGTGGGACTAGCGGGGGTTTGGGTGAGCAGTACTTC.

V usage is TRBV5-1 and J usage is TRBJ1-2; TRBD1 agrees at 10 bases. Germline CDR1 SGHRS, CDR2 YFSETQ. V lost 3 bases and J lost 6; bases outside the gene matches: 5. This CDR3 is built from 14 residues. The CDR3 reads CASSSDRGTHGYTF. The DNA for the CDR3 is TGCGCCAGCAGCTCGGACAGGGGGACCCATGGCTACACCTTC. The full variable domain, completed using reference TRBV5-1 and TRBJ1-2, is KAGVTQTPRYLIKTRGQQVTLSCSPISGHRSVSWYQQTPGQGLQFLFEYFSETQRNKGNFPGRFSGRQFSNSRSEMNVSTLELGDSALYLCASSSDRGTHGYTFGSGTRLTVV.

In this sample, this clone turned up a few times. The chain employs TRBV27 and TRBJ2-3, with 7 bases matching TRBD1. Germline V lookup: CDR1 MNHEY, CDR2 SMNVEV (reference sequence). Losses at the gene ends were 5 bases for V and 3 bases for J; bases not matched to a gene: 5. CDR3 length: 14 amino acids. Here the CDR3 DNA reads TGTGCCAGCAGTCGGTCGGGACAGACAGATACGCAGTATTTT. It is translated as CASSRSGQTDTQYF.

The chain has TRBV7-3 and TRBJ2-2; 9 nucleotides agree with TRBD2. The ends lost 4 bases at V and 3 bases at J; junction bases unmatched: 9. Germline CDR1 reads SGHTA; CDR2 reads FQGTGA. The CDR3 extends over 17 amino acids. CDR3 in DNA: TGTGCCAGCAGCTACCACACGGTAGCGGGAGACACCGGGGAGCTGTTTTTT. Amino acid sequence: CASSYHTVAGDTGELFF.

The J gene is TRBJ1-1, the V gene TRBV19; TRBD1 agrees at 7 bases. The junction had 12 bases not matched to a gene; V was cut back by 6 bases and J by 11 bases. Germline CDR1 and CDR2: LNHDA and SQIVND (reference sequence). CDR3 length: 13 amino acids. The CDR3 DNA reads as TGTGCCAGTAGCCTTGCAACAGGGGCGCGGGCTTTCTTT. Its translation: CASSLATGARAFF.

The V call is TRBV5-1, the J call TRBJ2-7; 10 bases match TRBD1. V lost 2 bases, J lost 2 bases, and 4 bases stayed unmatched. The V gene's germline CDR1 is SGHRS and CDR2 YFSETQ. The CDR3 runs 15 residues. As DNA, the CDR3 is TGCGCCAGCAGCTTCGGACAGGGGGGAACCTACGAGCAGTACTTC. It encodes CASSFGQGGTYEQYF.

The genes are TRBV18 and TRBJ2-5, with D possibly being TRBD2 (6 bases). The J call may be faulty, since TRBJ2-7 better matches the DNA end. The germline V gene encodes CDR1 KGHSH and CDR2 LQKENI. The CDR3 sequence is 13 residues long. The CDR3 protein is CASSHRESYEQYF. The CDR3 bases are TGTGCCAGCTCCCACCGGGAGTCCTACGAGCAGTACTTC.

This clone appeared a few times. This rearrangement joins TRBV4-1 to TRBJ2-2; TRBD1 matches at 11 bases. Germline V gives CDR1 MGHRA, CDR2 YSYEKL. With V trimmed by 7 bases and J by 6 bases, 7 bases remained unmatched. The CDR3 totals 15 residues. The CDR3 loop is CASTWGQGVSGELFF. CDR3 nucleotides: TGCGCCAGCACATGGGGACAGGGGGTTTCCGGGGAGCTGTTTTTT.

The chain is built from TRBV30 and TRBJ2-6; 10 nucleotides agree with TRBD1. The CDR3 length is 16 residues. Losses at the gene ends were 6 bases for V and 4 bases for J; bases not matched to a gene: 9. Germline V gives CDR1 GTSNPN, CDR2 SVGIG (reference sequence). CDR3 coding DNA: TGTGCCTGCCCACGACAGGGGGCGGGGGGGGCCAACGTCCTGACTTTC. This encodes CACPRQGAGGANVLTF.

This clone turned up a few times. The genes are TRBV7-9 and TRBJ2-1, with 13 bases matching TRBD2. V shed 2 bases and J 5 bases; nucleotides not matched to a gene: 6. The CDR3 runs 17 residues. CDR1 SEHNR and CDR2 FQNEAQ come from the germline V gene (reference sequence). CDR3 region: CASSLWGGTSGNNEQFF. CDR3 DNA: TGTGCCAGCAGCTTATGGGGCGGGACTAGCGGGAACAATGAGCAGTTCTTC. The full variable domain, in which reference TRBV7-9 and TRBJ2-1 provide the parts outside the CDR3, is DTGVSQNPRHKITKRGQNVTFRCDPISEHNRLYWYRQTLGQGPEFLTYFQNEAQLEKSRLLSDRFSAERPKGSFSTLEIQRTEQGDSAMYLCASSLWGGTSGNNEQFFGPGTRLTVL.

The rearrangement uses TRBV29-1 and TRBJ2-5; D remains unclear. The J call may be incorrect, as the DNA end agrees better with TRBJ2-7. Looked up from germline, CDR1 is SQVTM and CDR2 is ANQGSEA. The length of the CDR3 is 13 residues. The CDR3, as DNA: TGCAGCGTTACCCTAACCTCCTCCTACGAGCAGTACTTC. Its protein product is CSVTLTSSYEQYF.

This chain uses TRBV29-1 with TRBJ2-3; a possible D gene is TRBD2 (5 bases). This CDR3 comprises 11 residues. With 6 bases removed from V and 6 bases from J, the gap between germline ends came to 10 bases. In germline, CDR1 is SQVTM, CDR2 ANQGSEA. This CDR3 is CSVESGDTQYF. Written as DNA, the CDR3 is TGCAGCGTCGAGTCGGGGGATACGCAGTATTTT.